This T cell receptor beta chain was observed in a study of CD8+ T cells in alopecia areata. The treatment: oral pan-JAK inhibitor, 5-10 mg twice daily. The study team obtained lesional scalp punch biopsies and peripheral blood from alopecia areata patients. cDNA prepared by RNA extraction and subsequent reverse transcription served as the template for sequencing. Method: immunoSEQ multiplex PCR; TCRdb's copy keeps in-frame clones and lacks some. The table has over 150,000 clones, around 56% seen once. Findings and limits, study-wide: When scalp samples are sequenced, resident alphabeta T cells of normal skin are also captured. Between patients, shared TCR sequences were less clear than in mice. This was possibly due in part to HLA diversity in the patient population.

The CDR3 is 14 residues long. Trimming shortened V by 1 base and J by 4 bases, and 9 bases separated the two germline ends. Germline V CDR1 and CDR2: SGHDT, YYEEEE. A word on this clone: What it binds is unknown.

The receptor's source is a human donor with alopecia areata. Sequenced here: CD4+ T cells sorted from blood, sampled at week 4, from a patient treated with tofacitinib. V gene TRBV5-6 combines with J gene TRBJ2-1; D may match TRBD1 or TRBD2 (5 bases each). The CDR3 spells CASSLSGSYNEQFF. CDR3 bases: TGTGCCAGCAGCTTGTCAGGGAGTTACAATGAGCAGTTCTTC.